This TCR beta chain comes out of a study of T cell changes during pregnancy in multiple sclerosis. The method was immunoSEQ multiplex PCR; TCRdb's version includes in-frame clones alone and lacks a portion of them. In the table there are about 40,000 clones, 80% to 90% of which are singletons. Germline values: CDR1 MGHRA, CDR2 YSYEKL. Trimming at V came to 0 bases and at J to 2 bases, leaving 4 bases not matched to a gene. The CDR3 has 17 residues. This clone has only a few counts. This rearrangement joins TRBV4-1 to TRBJ1-5; 10 bases line up with TRBD1. The sequence came from a female donor with multiple sclerosis, enrolled in a pregnancy study. The material sequenced was CD4+ T cells from peripheral blood mononuclear cells, taken before pregnancy. CDR3 sequence reads: CASSQEYGTGGNQPQHF. CDR3 nucleotides: TGCGCCAGCAGCCAAGAATACGGGACAGGGGGCAATCAGCCCCAGCATTTT.